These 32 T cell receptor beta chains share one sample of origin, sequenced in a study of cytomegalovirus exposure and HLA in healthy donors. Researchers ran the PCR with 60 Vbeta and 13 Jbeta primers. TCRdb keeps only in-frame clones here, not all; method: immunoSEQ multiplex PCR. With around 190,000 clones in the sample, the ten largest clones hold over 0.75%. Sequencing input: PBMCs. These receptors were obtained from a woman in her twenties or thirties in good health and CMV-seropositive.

Here the CDR3 DNA reads TGTGCCAGCAGCTATCTCAGAAATACGGGACAGGAGAACACTGAAGCTTTCTTT. Translated: CASSYLRNTGQENTEAFF. The chain has TRBV7-9 and TRBJ1-1; 8 nucleotides align to TRBD1. The CDR3 has 18 amino acids. V lost 4 bases, J lost 1 base, and 14 bases stayed unmatched. CDR1 is SEHNR, CDR2 FQNEAQ, per germline (reference sequence). Drawing the rest from reference TRBV7-9 and TRBJ1-1, the complete variable domain is DTGVSQNPRHKITKRGQNVTFRCDPISEHNRLYWYRQTLGQGPEFLTYFQNEAQLEKSRLLSDRFSAERPKGSFSTLEIQRTEQGDSAMYLCASSYLRNTGQENTEAFFGQGTRLTVV.

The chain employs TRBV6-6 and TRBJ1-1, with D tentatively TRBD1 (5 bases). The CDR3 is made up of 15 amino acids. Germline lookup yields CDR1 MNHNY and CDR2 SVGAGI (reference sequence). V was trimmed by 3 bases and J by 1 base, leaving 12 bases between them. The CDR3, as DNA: TGTGCCAGCAGTTATAGGGGCCCGGGGAACACTGAAGCTTTCTTT. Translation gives CASSYRGPGNTEAFF.

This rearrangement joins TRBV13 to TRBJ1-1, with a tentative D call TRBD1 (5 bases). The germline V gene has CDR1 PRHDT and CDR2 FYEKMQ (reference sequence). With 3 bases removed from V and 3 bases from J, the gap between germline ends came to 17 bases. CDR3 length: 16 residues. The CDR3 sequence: CASSLWGEAPYTEAFF. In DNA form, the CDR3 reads TGTGCCAGCAGCTTGTGGGGGGAGGCCCCTTACACTGAAGCTTTCTTT.

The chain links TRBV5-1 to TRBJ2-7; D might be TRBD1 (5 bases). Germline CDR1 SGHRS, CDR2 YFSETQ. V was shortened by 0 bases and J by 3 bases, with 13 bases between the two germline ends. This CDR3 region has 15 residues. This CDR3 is CASSLVTGKDYEQYF. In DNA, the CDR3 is TGCGCCAGCAGCTTGGTAACAGGAAAAGACTACGAGCAGTACTTC.

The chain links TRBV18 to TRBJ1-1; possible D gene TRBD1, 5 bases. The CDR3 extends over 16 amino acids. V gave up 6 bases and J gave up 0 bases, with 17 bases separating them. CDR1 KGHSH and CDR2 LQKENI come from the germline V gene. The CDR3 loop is CASSLSWGLMNTEAFF. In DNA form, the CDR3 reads TGTGCCAGCTCTCTGTCTTGGGGCCTCATGAACACTGAAGCTTTCTTT.

The CDR3 nucleotides are TGTGCCAGCAGCTTTGCAGGGAGCACAGATACGCAGTATTTT. Translation gives CASSFAGSTDTQYF. This chain uses TRBV7-8 with TRBJ2-3; TRBD1 might be the D (5 bases). The germline V and J ends were trimmed by 3 bases and 0 bases, with 7 bases remaining between them. The CDR3 length is 14 residues. The germline V gene has CDR1 SGHVS and CDR2 FQNEAQ.

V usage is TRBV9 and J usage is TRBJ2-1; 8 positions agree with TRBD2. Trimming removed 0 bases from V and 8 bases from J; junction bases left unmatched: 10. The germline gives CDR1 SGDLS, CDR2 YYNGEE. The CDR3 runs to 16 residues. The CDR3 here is CASSVAGTRGVHEQFF. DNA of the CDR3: TGTGCCAGCAGCGTAGCCGGGACTAGAGGGGTCCATGAGCAGTTCTTC. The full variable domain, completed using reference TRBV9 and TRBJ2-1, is DSGVTQTPKHLITATGQRVTLRCSPRSGDLSVYWYQQSLDQGLQFLIQYYNGEERAKGNILERFSAQQFPDLHSELNLSSLELGDSALYFCASSVAGTRGVHEQFFGPGTRLTVL.

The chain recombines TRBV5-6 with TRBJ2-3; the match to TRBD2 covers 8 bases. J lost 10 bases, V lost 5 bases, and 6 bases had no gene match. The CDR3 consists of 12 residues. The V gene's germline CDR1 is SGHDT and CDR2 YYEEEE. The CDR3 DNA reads TGTGCCAGCAGTTCGGGGGGGCCGCCGCAGTATTTT. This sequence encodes CASSSGGPPQYF. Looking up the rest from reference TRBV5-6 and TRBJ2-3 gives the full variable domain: DAGVTQSPTHLIKTRGQQVTLRCSPKSGHDTVSWYQQALGQGPQFIFQYYEEEERQRGNFPDRFSGHQFPNYSSELNVNALLLGDSALYLCASSSGGPPQYFGPGTRLTVL.

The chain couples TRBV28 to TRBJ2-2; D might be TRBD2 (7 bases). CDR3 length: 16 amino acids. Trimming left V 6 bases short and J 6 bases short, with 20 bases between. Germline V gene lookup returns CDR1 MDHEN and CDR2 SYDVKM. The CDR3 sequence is CASSPSGGAEAGELFF. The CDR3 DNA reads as TGTGCCAGCAGCCCCAGTGGGGGGGCGGAAGCCGGGGAGCTGTTTTTT.

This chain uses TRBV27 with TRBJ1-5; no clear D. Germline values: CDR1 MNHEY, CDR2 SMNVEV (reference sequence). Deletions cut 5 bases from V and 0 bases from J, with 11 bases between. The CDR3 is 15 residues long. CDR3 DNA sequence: TGTGCCAGCAGTCTCACAGTGGATAGCAATCAGCCCCAGCATTTT. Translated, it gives CASSLTVDSNQPQHF.

Here the CDR3 reads CASPRGSFVAGELFF. In DNA form, the CDR3 reads TGTGCCAGCCCCCGCGGGAGTTTTGTCGCCGGGGAGCTGTTTTTT. The chain combines TRBV7-2 with TRBJ2-2; TRBD2 agrees at 7 bases. With 8 bases clipped from V and 6 bases from J, the junction kept 12 bases outside the gene matches. Germline V CDR1 and CDR2: SGHTA, FQGNSA. The CDR3 is 15 residues long. The full variable domain, with the rest looked up from reference TRBV7-2 and TRBJ2-2, is GAGVSQSPSNKVTEKGKDVELRCDPISGHTALYWYRQSLGQGLEFLIYFQGNSAPDKSGLPSDRFSAERTGGSVSTLTIQRTQQEDSAVYLCASPRGSFVAGELFFGEGSRLTVL.

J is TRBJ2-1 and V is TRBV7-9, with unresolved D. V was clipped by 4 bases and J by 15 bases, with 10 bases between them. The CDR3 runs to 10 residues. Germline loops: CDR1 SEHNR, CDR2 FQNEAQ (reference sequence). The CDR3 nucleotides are TGTGCCAGCAGCTCTTCCGCGGCGTTCTTC. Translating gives CASSSSAAFF.

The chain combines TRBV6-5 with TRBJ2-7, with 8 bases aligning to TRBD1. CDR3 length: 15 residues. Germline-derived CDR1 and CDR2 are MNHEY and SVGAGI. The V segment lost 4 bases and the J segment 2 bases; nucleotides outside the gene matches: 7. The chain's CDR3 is CASSSQRTGTYEQYF. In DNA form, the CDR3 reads TGTGCCAGCAGTTCCCAGCGGACAGGGACCTACGAGCAGTACTTC.

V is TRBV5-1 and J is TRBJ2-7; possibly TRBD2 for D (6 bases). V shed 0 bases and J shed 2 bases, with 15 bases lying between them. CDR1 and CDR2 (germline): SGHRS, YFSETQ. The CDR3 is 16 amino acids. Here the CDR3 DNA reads TGCGCCAGCAGCTTGGGTGGAGGGTTCAAAGCCTACGAGCAGTACTTC. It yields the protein CASSLGGGFKAYEQYF.

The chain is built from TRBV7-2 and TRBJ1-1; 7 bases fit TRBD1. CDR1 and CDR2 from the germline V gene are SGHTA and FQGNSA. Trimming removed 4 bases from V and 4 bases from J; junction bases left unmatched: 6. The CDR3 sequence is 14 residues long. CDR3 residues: CASSSTGARTEAFF. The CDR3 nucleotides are TGTGCCAGCAGCTCAACAGGGGCTCGCACTGAAGCTTTCTTT.

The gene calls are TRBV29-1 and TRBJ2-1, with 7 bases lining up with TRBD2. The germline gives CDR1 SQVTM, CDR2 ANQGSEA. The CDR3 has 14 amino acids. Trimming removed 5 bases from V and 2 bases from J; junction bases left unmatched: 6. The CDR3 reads CSVWGGRTYNEQFF. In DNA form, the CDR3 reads TGCAGCGTTTGGGGCGGGAGAACCTACAATGAGCAGTTCTTC.

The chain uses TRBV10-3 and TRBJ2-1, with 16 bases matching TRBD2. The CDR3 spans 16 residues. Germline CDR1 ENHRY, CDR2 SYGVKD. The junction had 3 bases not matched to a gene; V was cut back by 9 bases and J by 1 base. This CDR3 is CAMGGLAGGSYNEQFF. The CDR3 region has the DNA TGTGCCATGGGGGGACTAGCGGGGGGGTCCTACAATGAGCAGTTCTTC.

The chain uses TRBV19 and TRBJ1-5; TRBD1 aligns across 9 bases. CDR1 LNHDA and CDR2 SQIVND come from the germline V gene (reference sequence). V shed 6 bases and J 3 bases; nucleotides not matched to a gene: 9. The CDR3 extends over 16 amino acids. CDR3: CASSTFGTGYNQPQHF. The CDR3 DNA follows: TGTGCCAGTAGCACATTCGGGACAGGGTACAATCAGCCCCAGCATTTT.

CDR3 loop: CASSLGLGRSYNEQFF. DNA of the CDR3: TGTGCCAGCAGCTTAGGACTCGGCCGCTCCTACAATGAGCAGTTCTTC. The rearrangement joins TRBV7-2 to TRBJ2-1; D is unclear. This CDR3 is built from 16 residues. Trimming removed 1 base from V and 0 bases from J, with 10 bases in between. Germline CDR1 reads SGHTA; CDR2 reads FQGNSA.

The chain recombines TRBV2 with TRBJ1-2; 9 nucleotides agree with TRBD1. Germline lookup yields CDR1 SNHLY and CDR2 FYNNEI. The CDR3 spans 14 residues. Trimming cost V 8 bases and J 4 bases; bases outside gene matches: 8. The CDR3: CASAIKGQGYGYTF. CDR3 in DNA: TGTGCCAGCGCGATTAAGGGACAGGGCTATGGCTACACCTTC.

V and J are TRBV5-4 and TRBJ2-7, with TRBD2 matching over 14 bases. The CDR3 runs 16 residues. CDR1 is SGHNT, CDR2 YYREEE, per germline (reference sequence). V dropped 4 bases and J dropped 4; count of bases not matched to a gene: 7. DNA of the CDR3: TGTGCCAGCAGCCCGGGGACTAGCGGGAGTATATACGAGCAGTACTTC. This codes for CASSPGTSGSIYEQYF.

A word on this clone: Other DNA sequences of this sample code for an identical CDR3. DNA for the CDR3: TGTGCCAGCTCAACGGGGGAGAACACTGAAGCTTTCTTT. It encodes CASSTGENTEAFF. The rearrangement links TRBV18 to TRBJ1-1; D is possibly TRBD1 (5 bases). The length of the CDR3 is 13 residues. V was trimmed by 5 bases and J by 1 base, leaving 8 bases between them. Germline V gene sequence: CDR1 KGHSH, CDR2 LQKENI.

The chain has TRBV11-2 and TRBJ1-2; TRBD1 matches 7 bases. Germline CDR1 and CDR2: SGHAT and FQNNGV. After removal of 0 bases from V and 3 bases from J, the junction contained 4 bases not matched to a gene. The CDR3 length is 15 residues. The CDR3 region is CASSLDGQVYYGYTF. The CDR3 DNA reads TGTGCCAGCAGCTTAGATGGACAGGTTTACTATGGCTACACCTTC.

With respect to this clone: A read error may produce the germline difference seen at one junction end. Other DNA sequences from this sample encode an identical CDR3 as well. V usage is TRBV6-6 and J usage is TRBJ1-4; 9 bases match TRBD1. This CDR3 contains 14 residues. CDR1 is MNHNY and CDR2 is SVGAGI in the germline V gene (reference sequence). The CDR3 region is CASSYASDPGQGFF. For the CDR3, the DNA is TGTGCCAGCAGTTACGCTTCCGACCCGGGACAGGGTTTCTTT.

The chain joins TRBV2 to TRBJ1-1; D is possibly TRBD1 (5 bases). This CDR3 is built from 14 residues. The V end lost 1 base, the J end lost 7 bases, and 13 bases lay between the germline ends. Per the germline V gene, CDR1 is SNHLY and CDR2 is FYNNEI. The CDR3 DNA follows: TGTGCCAGCAGTGAAGAGGCAGGGAAGAATGAAGCTTTCTTT. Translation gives CASSEEAGKNEAFF.

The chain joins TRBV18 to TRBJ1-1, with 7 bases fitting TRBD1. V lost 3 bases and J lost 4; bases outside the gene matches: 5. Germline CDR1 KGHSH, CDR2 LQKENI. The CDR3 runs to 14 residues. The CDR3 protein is CASSPLTGLTEAFF. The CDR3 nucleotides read TGTGCCAGCTCACCCCTGACAGGGCTCACTGAAGCTTTCTTT.

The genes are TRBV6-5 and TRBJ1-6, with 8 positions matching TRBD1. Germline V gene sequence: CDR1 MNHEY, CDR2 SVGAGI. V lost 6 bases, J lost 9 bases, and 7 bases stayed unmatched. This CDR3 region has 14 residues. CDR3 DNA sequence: TGTGCCAGCAGGCCCGGACAGGGAGGTTCACCCCTCCACTTT. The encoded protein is CASRPGQGGSPLHF.

This chain's CDR3 is CASRFTTLFDEQYF. DNA of the CDR3: TGTGCAAGTCGCTTTACTACCCTCTTCGACGAGCAGTACTTC. The gene calls are TRBV12-2 and TRBJ2-7; TRBD2 is taken as the D call from the table, unchecked against the DNA. TRBV12-2 is classified as a pseudogene. The CDR3 extends over 14 amino acids.

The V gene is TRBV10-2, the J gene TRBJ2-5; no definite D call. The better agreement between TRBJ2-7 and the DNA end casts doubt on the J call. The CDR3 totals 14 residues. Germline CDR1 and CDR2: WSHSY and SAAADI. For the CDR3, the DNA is TGCGCCAGCAGTGAGTCTAGCCTATCTGGCGAGCAGTACTTC. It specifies CASSESSLSGEQYF.

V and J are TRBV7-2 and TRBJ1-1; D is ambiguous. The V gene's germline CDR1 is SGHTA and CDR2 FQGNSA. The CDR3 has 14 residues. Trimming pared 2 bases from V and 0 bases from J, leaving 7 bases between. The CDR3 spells CASSLNSLNTEAFF. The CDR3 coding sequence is TGTGCCAGCAGCTTAAACAGCCTGAACACTGAAGCTTTCTTT.

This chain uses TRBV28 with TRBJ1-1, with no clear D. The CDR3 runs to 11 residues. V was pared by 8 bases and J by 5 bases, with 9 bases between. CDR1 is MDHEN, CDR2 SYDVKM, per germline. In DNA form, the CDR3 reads TGTGCCAGCGGTTGGAGGACTGAAGCTTTCTTT. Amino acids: CASGWRTEAFF.

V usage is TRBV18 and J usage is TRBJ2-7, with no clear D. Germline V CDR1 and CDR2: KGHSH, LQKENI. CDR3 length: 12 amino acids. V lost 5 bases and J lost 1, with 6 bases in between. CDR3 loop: CASSSQSYEQYF. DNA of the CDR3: TGTGCCAGCTCATCGCAGTCCTACGAGCAGTACTTC. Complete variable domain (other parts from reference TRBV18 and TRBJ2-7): NAGVMQNPRHLVRRRGQEARLRCSPMKGHSHVYWYRQLPEEGLKFMVYLQKENIIDESGMPKERFSAEFPKEGPSILRIQQVVRGDSAAYFCASSSQSYEQYFGPGTRLTVT.